This T cell receptor beta chain was recorded in a study of T-cell reconstitution after alpha-beta-depleted transplantation in children. Many counts were recorded for this clonotype. As yet, its antigen is unknown. V dropped 2 bases and J dropped 4 bases, with 13 bases sitting between them. The CDR3 consists of 14 residues. Germline values: CDR1 DFQATT, CDR2 SNEGSKA (reference sequence). Using unique molecular identifiers, the investigators prepared the TCRbeta library. One entry per CDR3 protein, called by TCRdb with MiXCR from the PCR reads. The data show about 210,000 distinct CDR3 sequences, approximately 15% seen once. Study outcomes and limitations: Alpha-beta T cells about two months after transplant reportedly derived from several hundred expanded graft clones. Some patients showed high day-60 TCRbeta diversity, which derived from surviving recipient T cells and thymic progenitors.

This TCR came from a male patient aged 2 to 9 who had a stem cell transplant for acute lymphoblastic leukemia, so the T cells may come from the graft donor. This specimen consisted of PBMCs, mostly from graft donor cells, obtained 360 days after TCRalphabeta/CD19-depleted stem cell transplant. V usage is TRBV20-1 and J usage is TRBJ2-3, with TRBD2 as a possible D gene (6 bases). Here the CDR3 reads CSARSSRGADTQYF. For the CDR3, the DNA is TGCAGTGCTAGATCCAGCCGCGGGGCAGATACGCAGTATTTT.